This is a list of T cell receptor beta chains from one sample in a study of beta chain features in type 1 diabetes. Sequencing was performed with immunoSEQ multiplex PCR; in TCRdb, only in-frame clones are kept and a portion is missing. This sample has fewer than 250,000 clones, with 9.6% found just once. Sequenced sample: naive CD4+ T cells from blood. The source is a woman aged 18-29 years in good health. Both conserved end residues are part of each CDR3. A D gene is named only where the DNA matches it firmly. Clone size appears in some rows only: once, few, many, or a class for an expanded clone.

DNA,CDR3,V,size,J,D
TGTGCCAGCAGTTACTCTGGGGCTGCTAACTATGGCTACACCTTC,CASSYSGAANYGYTF,TRBV6-5,few,TRBJ1-2,-
TGCGCCAGCAGTGGGCCTAGCCGAAGCTCCTACGAGCAGTACTTC,CASSGPSRSSYEQYF,TRBV10-2,-,TRBJ2-7,-
TGTGCCAGCAGTGGGTTAGGGGACACTGAAGCTTTCTTT,CASSGLGDTEAFF,TRBV6-1,-,TRBJ1-1,-
TGTGCCAGCACCCGCTTGACAGGGAATCCGGGCTATGGCTACACCTTC,CASTRLTGNPGYGYTF,TRBV27,-,TRBJ1-2,TRBD1
TGCGCCAGCAGCTTAAATAGTATGGAGACCCAGTACTTC,CASSLNSMETQYF,TRBV5-1,-,TRBJ2-5,-
TGTGCCCGGACGGGTGGCACTGAAGCTTTCTTT,CARTGGTEAFF,TRBV30,few,TRBJ1-1,-
TGCAGCGCCCGACAGGGGTTGGGGACTGAAGCTTTCTTT,CSARQGLGTEAFF,TRBV29-1,-,TRBJ1-1,TRBD1
TGCGCCAGCAGCAACCTCGGGGTCGCGAACACTGAAGCTTTCTTT,CASSNLGVANTEAFF,TRBV5-1,-,TRBJ1-1,-
TGCGCCAGCAGCGGACCGGGACAGGGTATCCAAGAGACCCAGTACTTC,CASSGPGQGIQETQYF,TRBV4-1,-,TRBJ2-5,TRBD1
TGCGCCAGCAGGTTCGGGACAGGGGACGGAGGGGAGACCCAGTACTTC,CASRFGTGDGGETQYF,TRBV5-1,few,TRBJ2-5,TRBD1
TGTGCCAGCTCACCATCAGGCCCGAACACCGGGGAGCTGTTTTTT,CASSPSGPNTGELFF,TRBV18,-,TRBJ2-2,-
TGTGCCAGCAGCTTAGACGACAACTACGAGCAGTACTTC,CASSLDDNYEQYF,TRBV7-6,few,TRBJ2-7,-
TGTGCCAGTAGTATAGAAATCGGGAGGTATGGGCAGCCCCAGCATTTT,CASSIEIGRYGQPQHF,TRBV19,few,TRBJ1-5,-
TGTGCCATCAGTGCTAGCGGGGGGCCCTACAATGAGCAGTTCTTC,CAISASGGPYNEQFF,TRBV10-3,few,TRBJ2-1,TRBD2
TGTGCCAGCAGTGAAGCCCCCGACAGGGTATGGCAGTACTTC,CASSEAPDRVWQYF,TRBV2,many,TRBJ2-7,TRBD1
TGCGCCAGCAGCTGGGGACTAGCGATCTACAATGAGCAGTTCTTC,CASSWGLAIYNEQFF,TRBV5-1,few,TRBJ2-1,TRBD2
TGTGCCAGTAGTGACGCGAGGAGCTCCCCCGAGCAGTACTTC,CASSDARSSPEQYF,TRBV19,few,TRBJ2-7,-
TGTGCCAGTAGTATTCTGGGGCTGGGTAACACTGAAGCTTTCTTT,CASSILGLGNTEAFF,TRBV19,-,TRBJ1-1,-
TGCGCCAGCACCCTAGCGGGAGGCCAGGATGAGCAGTTCTTC,CASTLAGGQDEQFF,TRBV4-1,-,TRBJ2-1,TRBD2
TGCAGCGTTGGGACTAGCGGGAGGGGAAGCTCCTACAATGAGCAGTTCTTC,CSVGTSGRGSSYNEQFF,TRBV29-1,-,TRBJ2-1,TRBD2
TGTGCCAGCAGCCCAGGCTCGGACAGGGTGGTAGTTGATTCACCCCTCCACTTT,CASSPGSDRVVVDSPLHF,TRBV7-9,few,TRBJ1-6,TRBD1
TGTGCCAGCAGTCCCGAGGAGGGGTTCTATGGCTACACCTTC,CASSPEEGFYGYTF,TRBV2,-,TRBJ1-2,-
TGTGCCAGCAGCCCCCGGACAGGTTCCTACGAGCAGTACTTC,CASSPRTGSYEQYF,TRBV7-9,many,TRBJ2-7,TRBD1
TGCGCCAGCGGACAGGGGCCCTTTGCCGGGGAGCTGTTTTTT,CASGQGPFAGELFF,TRBV5-1,few,TRBJ2-2,TRBD1
TGTGCCAGCAGCTTAGAGTGGGGACAGGGCGATCAGCCCCAGCATTTT,CASSLEWGQGDQPQHF,TRBV7-2,-,TRBJ1-5,TRBD1
TGCGCCAGCAGCCAAGTGGGGAGTAGCACAGATACGCAGTATTTT,CASSQVGSSTDTQYF,TRBV4-1,-,TRBJ2-3,-
TGTGCCTGGAGTGTGGGCCGGGAGGAGACCCAGTACTTC,CAWSVGREETQYF,TRBV30,-,TRBJ2-5,-
TGTGCCAGCAATGCCTACCGGACAGGACTTAATGGCTACACCTTC,CASNAYRTGLNGYTF,TRBV6-1,-,TRBJ1-2,TRBD1
TGTGCCTGGAAGGGACAGGGGAATAATCAGCCCCAGCATTTT,CAWKGQGNNQPQHF,TRBV30,few,TRBJ1-5,TRBD1
TGTGCCAGCAGCCAAGCCGGACTAGTCGAGGTCTATGAGCAGTTCTTC,CASSQAGLVEVYEQFF,TRBV4-2,-,TRBJ2-1,TRBD2
TGTGCCAGTAGTATGGGGCCTAATCAGCCCCAGCATTTT,CASSMGPNQPQHF,TRBV19,-,TRBJ1-5,-
TGTGCCAGCAGCGATAAGACAGGGGAGGCCACTGAAGCTTTCTTT,CASSDKTGEATEAFF,TRBV5-4,-,TRBJ1-1,TRBD1
TGTGCCAGCAGTCCCCTGGGAGGGACGGGGAGGCAGCCCCAGCATTTT,CASSPLGGTGRQPQHF,TRBV27,-,TRBJ1-5,-
TGTGCCAGCAGCTTAGCGGGGAGGGTACATCAGCCCCAGCATTTT,CASSLAGRVHQPQHF,TRBV7-2,few,TRBJ1-5,-
TGTGCCAGCAGCCCCGGGAGGTTTCTCTACGAGCAGTACTTC,CASSPGRFLYEQYF,TRBV7-9,-,TRBJ2-7,TRBD2
TGTGCCAGCAGTTATGGACTAGCGGGACCTGGCGAGCAGTACTTC,CASSYGLAGPGEQYF,TRBV2,few,TRBJ2-7,TRBD2
TGTGCCAGCAGCTTGGGTCAGGGCAGAAACACTGAAGCTTTCTTT,CASSLGQGRNTEAFF,TRBV5-4,-,TRBJ1-1,-
TGTGCCAGCAGTTCCACCAGGTCCCCCTACGAGCAGTACTTC,CASSSTRSPYEQYF,TRBV5-4,few,TRBJ2-7,-
TGTGCCAGCAGTACCCAGCGGGGGGCCTCCTACAATGAGCAGTTCTTC,CASSTQRGASYNEQFF,TRBV2,-,TRBJ2-1,TRBD2
TGTGCCAGCAGCTTAGCGGACAGGGGCGTCTTTGGCTACACCTTC,CASSLADRGVFGYTF,TRBV7-9,few,TRBJ1-2,TRBD1
TGTGCCAGCTCATCCAACTCCGAACTGACAGGGCCTGAAGCTTTCTTT,CASSSNSELTGPEAFF,TRBV18,few,TRBJ1-1,TRBD1
TGCGCCAGCACCAAAACGGGACTAGCGGGACACGAGCAGTACTTC,CASTKTGLAGHEQYF,TRBV5-1,few,TRBJ2-7,TRBD2
TGTGCCAGCAGCTTGGTTGCCCAGGTCTATGGCTACACCTTC,CASSLVAQVYGYTF,TRBV5-6,-,TRBJ1-2,-
TGCGCCAGCAGCCAAGAACCAGACAGGGGGCGGACGTATGGCTACACCTTC,CASSQEPDRGRTYGYTF,TRBV4-3,-,TRBJ1-2,TRBD1
TGTGCCAGCACAAGACATGGATCACGGGGGGGGATAGATCAGCCCCAGCATTTT,CASTRHGSRGGIDQPQHF,TRBV27,once,TRBJ1-5,-
TGTGCCAGCAGACAAACTAGCGGGAGTATGGCAGATACGCAGTATTTT,CASRQTSGSMADTQYF,TRBV7-8,-,TRBJ2-3,TRBD2
TGTGCCAGCAACCTTCGGGGTAGTGGCAATCAGCCCCAGCATTTT,CASNLRGSGNQPQHF,TRBV6-4,few,TRBJ1-5,-
TGTGCCAGCAGCTTGGACAAGCCCACGCGGGAGACCCAGTACTTC,CASSLDKPTRETQYF,TRBV5-5,few,TRBJ2-5,-
TGTGCCAGCAGCGACAGGGCGGGTACGCAGTATTTT,CASSDRAGTQYF,TRBV2,many,TRBJ2-3,TRBD1
TGTGCCAGCAGCCTCTCCTCGGGACAGTCCTACGAGCAGTACTTC,CASSLSSGQSYEQYF,TRBV6-5,few,TRBJ2-7,TRBD1
TGCAGCGTACACCGGGACAGGGGTTCGAACACTGAAGCTTTCTTT,CSVHRDRGSNTEAFF,TRBV29-1,few,TRBJ1-1,TRBD1
TGTGCCAGTAGTATTCGGGGACAGGCGGACACTGAAGCTTTCTTT,CASSIRGQADTEAFF,TRBV19,few,TRBJ1-1,TRBD1
TGCACCAGCAGCCATGGATCCAGGGAATGGAATCAGCCCCAGCATTTT,CTSSHGSREWNQPQHF,TRBV1,-,TRBJ1-5,-
TGTGCCAGCAGCGAGAGGACAGGGGGAAGTCCTGAAGCTTTCTTT,CASSERTGGSPEAFF,TRBV9,-,TRBJ1-1,TRBD1